In this sample, the clone carrying this T cell receptor (beta chain) turned up a few times. The data stem from a study of early stage breast cancer tumors. Clones were sequenced by immunoSEQ multiplex PCR, and TCRdb holds only the in-frame ones, with some missing. The repertoire holds approximately 17,000 clones, with approximately 82% as singletons. The length of the CDR3 is 15 residues. J gave up 3 bases and V 3 bases, and 2 bases lay outside the gene matches. Germline CDR1 is MNHEY and CDR2 is SVGAGI. The receptor was derived from a person between 70 and 80 years old with breast cancer. Source material: blood. The V call is TRBV6-5, the J call TRBJ1-6, with 7 nucleotides matching TRBD1. The CDR3 loop reads CASSYNRGYNSPLHF. The CDR3 bases are TGTGCCAGCAGTTATAACAGGGGCTATAATTCACCCCTCCACTTT.